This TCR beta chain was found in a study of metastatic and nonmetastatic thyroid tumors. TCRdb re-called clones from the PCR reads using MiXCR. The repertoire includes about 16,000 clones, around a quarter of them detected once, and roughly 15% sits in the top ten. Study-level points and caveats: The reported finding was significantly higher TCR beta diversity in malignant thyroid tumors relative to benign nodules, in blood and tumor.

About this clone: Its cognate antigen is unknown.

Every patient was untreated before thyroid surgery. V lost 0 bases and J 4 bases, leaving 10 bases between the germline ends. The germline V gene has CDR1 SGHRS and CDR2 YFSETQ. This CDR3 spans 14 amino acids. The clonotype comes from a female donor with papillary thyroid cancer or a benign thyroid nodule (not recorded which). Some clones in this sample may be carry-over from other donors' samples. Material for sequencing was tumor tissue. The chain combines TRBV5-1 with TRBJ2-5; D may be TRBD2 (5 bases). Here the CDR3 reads CASSLALAGETQYF. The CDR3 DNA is TGCGCCAGCAGCTTGGCGCTAGCAGGAGAGACCCAGTACTTC.